The 26 T cell receptor beta chains in this list originate from one sample, sequenced in a study of T cell responses to AZD1222 COVID-19 vaccine. Method: immunoSEQ multiplex PCR; TCRdb's copy keeps in-frame clones and lacks some. This table has almost 70,000 clones, less than 90% appearing once. The sample consisted of peripheral blood, taken 28 days after the second AZD1222 dose. These TCRs come from an adult who received the AZD1222 COVID-19 vaccine.

This clone was observed at least ten times. The chain carries TRBV6-6 and TRBJ1-6; D is possibly TRBD1 (6 bases). Germline V gives CDR1 MNHNY, CDR2 SVGAGI (reference sequence). V gave up 5 bases and J gave up 10 bases, with 15 bases separating them. The CDR3 is 14 residues long. CDR3 DNA: TGTGCCAGCAGTCACCCACAGGGTGGATCACCCCTCCACTTT. This sequence encodes CASSHPQGGSPLHF.

The CDR3 nucleotides read TGTGCCTGGAGTGCTCGCTACGAGCAGTACTTC. This gives the protein CAWSARYEQYF. The chain joins TRBV30 to TRBJ2-7; D gene unclear. Germline V gives CDR1 GTSNPN, CDR2 SVGIG (reference sequence). The length of the CDR3 is 11 residues. The germline V and J ends were trimmed by 1 base and 3 bases, with 4 bases remaining between them. Full variable domain (missing parts from reference TRBV30 and TRBJ2-7): SQTIHQWPATLVQPVGSPLSLECTVEGTSNPNLYWYRQAAGRGLQLLFYSVGIGQISSEVPQNLSASRPQDRQFILSSKKLLLSDSGFYLCAWSARYEQYFGPGTRLTVT.

The V gene is TRBV5-8, the J gene TRBJ2-1; the match to TRBD2 covers 16 bases. After removal of 8 bases from V and 8 bases from J, the junction contained 7 bases not matched to a gene. Germline assignment: CDR1 SGHTS and CDR2 YDEGEE. This CDR3 is 15 amino acids long. CDR3: CASSSGTSGRDEQFF. The CDR3, as DNA: TGTGCCAGTTCATCCGGGACTAGCGGGAGGGATGAGCAGTTCTTC.

The rearrangement links TRBV25-1 to TRBJ1-3; D possibly corresponds to TRBD1 (5 bases). Per germline, CDR1 MGHDK and CDR2 SYGVNS. Trimming shortened V by 2 bases and J by 4 bases, and 6 bases separated the two germline ends. The CDR3 sequence is 13 residues long. The CDR3 here is CASSEPGGNTIYF. CDR3 coding DNA: TGTGCCAGCAGTGAACCAGGGGGAAACACCATATATTTT.

The rearrangement uses TRBV7-6 and TRBJ2-5; TRBD2 matches at 8 bases. The CDR3 is made up of 15 amino acids. Unmatched junction bases numbered 8, after V lost 2 bases and J lost 6 bases. The germline gives CDR1 SGHVS, CDR2 FNYEAQ. The CDR3 bases are TGTGCCAGCAGCTTAACTAACGGGGGGGCACAGACCCAGTACTTC. It encodes CASSLTNGGAQTQYF.

This clone was seen only once. This rearrangement joins TRBV19 to TRBJ2-2; D remains unclear. The V gene lost 0 bases and the J gene lost 1 base, with 9 bases spanning the gap. The germline V gene encodes CDR1 LNHDA and CDR2 SQIVND (reference sequence). The CDR3 sequence is 16 residues long. The CDR3 is CASSIDPGLNTGELFF. The CDR3 coding sequence is TGTGCCAGTAGTATAGATCCAGGTTTGAACACCGGGGAGCTGTTTTTT.

The V and J genes are TRBV6-4 and TRBJ1-5, with 8 bases fitting TRBD1. With V trimmed by 10 bases and J by 0 bases, 14 bases remained unmatched. Germline values: CDR1 MRHNA, CDR2 SNTAGT. This CDR3 is built from 17 residues. The CDR3 reads CATRFGTGLFSNQPQHF. The CDR3, as DNA: TGTGCCACTAGGTTTGGGACAGGACTCTTTAGCAATCAGCCCCAGCATTTT.

CDR3 sequence (DNA): TGTGCTAGTGGTTTGGTAACGGGGAGGGGTGAGCAGTTCTTC. This gives the protein CASGLVTGRGEQFF. The chain joins TRBV12-5 to TRBJ2-1; the match to TRBD2 covers 7 bases. The CDR3 covers 14 residues. CDR1 is LGHNT and CDR2 is FRNRAP in the germline V gene. With V trimmed by 0 bases and J by 9 bases, 5 bases remained unmatched.

This clone was seen a few times. V gene TRBV4-2 combines with J gene TRBJ2-3; 7 nucleotides match TRBD2. Germline V gene lookup returns CDR1 LGHNA and CDR2 YNFKEQ. The CDR3 runs 17 residues. The J segment lost 2 bases and the V segment lost 1 base, leaving 9 bases of the junction unmatched. For the CDR3, the DNA is TGTGCCAGCAGCCAAGTCCGCGGGGGTTCGGCCACAGATACGCAGTATTTT. It encodes CASSQVRGGSATDTQYF.

The chain has TRBV6-5 and TRBJ1-1; possible D gene TRBD1, 5 bases. The CDR3 runs to 13 residues. The V and J ends lost 8 bases and 6 bases respectively, with 16 bases between them. Germline assignment: CDR1 MNHEY and CDR2 SVGAGI. DNA of the CDR3: TGTGCCAGCGCTTTAGGGGTTTACGCTGAAGCTTTCTTT. Translating gives CASALGVYAEAFF.

This chain joins TRBV10-1 and TRBJ2-1; TRBD2 matches 10 bases. Germline V gene data show CDR1 as WNHNN and CDR2 as SYGVQD (reference sequence). The length of the CDR3 is 15 residues. V was pared by 8 bases and J by 6 bases, with 10 bases of the junction left unmatched. This chain's CDR3 is CASGATGTSVNEQFF. DNA of the CDR3: TGCGCCAGCGGGGCCACGGGGACTAGCGTCAATGAGCAGTTCTTC.

V and J are TRBV30 and TRBJ1-3; D perhaps matches TRBD1 (6 bases). The germline gives CDR1 GTSNPN, CDR2 SVGIG (reference sequence). Trimming pared 5 bases from V and 0 bases from J, leaving 17 bases between. The CDR3 is made up of 16 amino acids. The CDR3 spells CAWRPQQGSSGNTIYF. The DNA of the CDR3 is TGTGCCTGGCGACCCCAACAGGGAAGCTCTGGAAACACCATATATTTT.

The V call is TRBV19, the J call TRBJ1-4; a weak D match, TRBD1 (6 bases). Trimming removed 5 bases at V and 8 bases at J, with 6 bases between. The CDR3 sequence is 11 residues long. Germline-derived CDR1 and CDR2 are LNHDA and SQIVND (reference sequence). For the CDR3, the DNA is TGTGCCAGTAGTCAGGGGGAAAAACTGTTTTTT. The encoded protein is CASSQGEKLFF.

V is TRBV5-1 and J is TRBJ1-4; D is uncertain. Germline V lookup: CDR1 SGHRS, CDR2 YFSETQ. V lost 4 bases and J lost 0, with 4 bases in between. CDR3 length: 13 residues. The CDR3 loop is CASSAATNEKLFF. CDR3 bases: TGCGCCAGCAGCGCTGCAACTAATGAAAAACTGTTTTTT.

CDR3 protein: CASSPTSNSYEQYF. DNA for the CDR3: TGTGCCAGCTCCCCGACTAGTAACTCCTACGAGCAGTACTTC. This chain joins TRBV18 and TRBJ2-7; D is perhaps TRBD2 (6 bases). CDR1 and CDR2 from the germline V gene are KGHSH and LQKENI. The CDR3 contains 14 residues. V lost 6 bases, J lost 0 bases, and 12 bases lay in between.

The J gene is TRBJ2-2, the V gene TRBV9; D not resolved. CDR1 is SGDLS and CDR2 is YYNGEE in the germline V gene. With 4 bases removed from V and 7 bases from J, the gap between germline ends came to 11 bases. The CDR3 has 13 amino acids. The DNA of the CDR3 is TGTGCCAGCAGCCCCCGCCCCGGCGGGGAGCTGTTTTTT. Its protein is CASSPRPGGELFF.

This clone was seen only a few times. The identical CDR3 is also encoded by other nucleotide sequences in the sample. The chain combines TRBV5-1 with TRBJ1-6; 10 nucleotides align to TRBD1. V lost 2 bases to trimming and J lost 4 bases; unmatched junction nucleotides: 3. Germline V gene data show CDR1 as SGHRS and CDR2 as YFSETQ. The length of the CDR3 is 16 residues. In DNA, the CDR3 is TGCGCCAGCAGCTTCGGACAGGGGGTATATAATTCACCCCTCCACTTT. Its translation is CASSFGQGVYNSPLHF. Full variable domain (remainder filled in from reference TRBV5-1 and TRBJ1-6): KAGVTQTPRYLIKTRGQQVTLSCSPISGHRSVSWYQQTPGQGLQFLFEYFSETQRNKGNFPGRFSGRQFSNSRSEMNVSTLELGDSALYLCASSFGQGVYNSPLHFGNGTRLTVT.

The chain is built from TRBV27 and TRBJ1-2; D call uncertain. The V and J ends lost 0 bases and 3 bases respectively, with 8 bases between them. The germline CDR1 and CDR2 sequences are MNHEY and SMNVEV (reference sequence). The CDR3 sequence is 14 residues long. The CDR3 DNA reads TGTGCCAGCAGTTTATCACGGGTTCACTATGGCTACACCTTC. Amino acid sequence: CASSLSRVHYGYTF.

The chain carries TRBV12-5 and TRBJ1-1; possible D gene TRBD1, 6 bases. Germline-derived CDR1 and CDR2 are LGHNT and FRNRAP. Trimming took 5 bases from V and 7 from J, leaving 8 bases between them. This CDR3 comprises 11 residues. The CDR3 nucleotides are TGTGCTAGTGGTCAGGGGAATGAAGCTTTCTTT. This translates into CASGQGNEAFF.

The chain is built from TRBV5-4 and TRBJ1-2; D not resolved. V lost 3 bases, J lost 3 bases, and 12 bases lay in between. In germline, CDR1 is SGHNT, CDR2 YYREEE (reference sequence). The CDR3 has 14 amino acids. As DNA, the CDR3 is TGTGCCAGCAGCTCATTCCATCGGGACTATGGCTACACCTTC. It translates to CASSSFHRDYGYTF. The full variable domain, its missing parts supplied by reference TRBV5-4 and TRBJ1-2, is ETGVTQSPTHLIKTRGQQVTLRCSSQSGHNTVSWYQQALGQGPQFIFQYYREEENGRGNFPPRFSGLQFPNYSSELNVNALELDDSALYLCASSSFHRDYGYTFGSGTRLTVV.

The chain joins TRBV4-2 to TRBJ2-1; the D gene is possibly TRBD2 (5 bases). This CDR3 contains 15 residues. The V end was cut by 2 bases, the J end by 3 bases, with 11 bases between. Germline V gives CDR1 LGHNA, CDR2 YNFKEQ. CDR3 nucleotide sequence: TGTGCCAGCAGCCAACTCCCGGGATTCTACAATGAGCAGTTCTTC. It translates to CASSQLPGFYNEQFF.

The chain joins TRBV5-6 to TRBJ2-7; no clear D gene. The CDR3 contains 13 residues. Per the germline V gene, CDR1 is SGHDT and CDR2 is YYEEEE. The germline V and J ends were trimmed by 5 bases and 0 bases, with 9 bases remaining between them. CDR3 in DNA: TGTGCCAGCAGAAACGGACCCTCCTACGAGCAGTACTTC. Protein: CASRNGPSYEQYF.

The V gene is TRBV6-5, the J gene TRBJ2-2, with D unresolved. The germline V and J ends were trimmed by 7 bases and 2 bases, with 5 bases remaining between them. This CDR3 region has 12 residues. Germline assignment: CDR1 MNHEY and CDR2 SVGAGI. CDR3 DNA: TGTGCCAGCATCCTCAACACCGGGGAGCTGTTTTTT. Translated: CASILNTGELFF.

Comments on this clone: The CDR3 does not end in the conserved phenylalanine or tryptophan, so this is likely a read error. No DNA is shown, since the ends of the CDR3 on it are uncertain; the CDR3 is the one TCRdb lists. The chain has TRBV11-3 and TRBJ2-2; the table's D call of TRBD2 was not tested on the DNA. The CDR3 contains 14 residues when both ends are counted. CDR1 and CDR2 (germline): SGHNT, YENEEA. CDR3 residues: CASSKTSGSSAGKP.

J is TRBJ1-2 and V is TRBV12-3 or TRBV12-4, with TRBD1 matching 7 bases. V was clipped by 10 bases and J by 3 bases; unmatched bases: 8. The CDR3 extends over 13 amino acids. The CDR3 nucleotides read TGTGCCATTGCGGGCAGGGGGGACTATGGCTACACCTTC. Encoded protein: CAIAGRGDYGYTF.

Here the CDR3 DNA reads TGTGCCAGCAGCTTGAGTTTCGACTCCTATAATTCACCCCTCCACTTT. It translates to CASSLSFDSYNSPLHF. V usage is TRBV5-6 and J usage is TRBJ1-6; unclear D gene. The CDR3 is 16 residues long. The germline V and J ends were trimmed by 1 base and 0 bases, with 8 bases remaining between them. From germline, CDR1 is SGHDT and CDR2 YYEEEE. The whole variable domain, remainder taken from reference TRBV5-6 and TRBJ1-6, is DAGVTQSPTHLIKTRGQQVTLRCSPKSGHDTVSWYQQALGQGPQFIFQYYEEEERQRGNFPDRFSGHQFPNYSSELNVNALLLGDSALYLCASSLSFDSYNSPLHFGNGTRLTVT.